Presented here are 17 T cell receptor beta chains from one specimen sequenced in a study of human T cells and chemical hapten exposure. MiXCR, applied by TCRdb to the RACE reads, yields one record per CDR3 protein. The sample includes roughly 150,000 distinct CDR3 sequences, around a quarter of them seen just once. Time point here: patch test 3, about 24 weeks after DPC sensitization. Treatment defined: therapeutic diphenylcyclopropenone sensitization with weekly scalp DPC. Sequencing used whole blood, obtained in connection with sensitization to the hapten diphenylcyclopropenone (DPC). These receptors were obtained from a woman between 18 and 30 years old with alopecia areata. Some clones in this sample may be carry-over from other donors' samples.

This clonotype was counted ten times or more. The chain joins TRBV18 to TRBJ2-6; 7 bases match TRBD1. V was clipped by 2 bases and J by 0 bases; unmatched bases: 10. The CDR3 is made up of 19 amino acids. Germline loops: CDR1 KGHSH, CDR2 LQKENI. The CDR3, as DNA: TGTGCCAGCTCACCAGGTAGTTCCGGGACAGCCTCTGGGGCCAACGTCCTGACTTTC. The encoded protein is CASSPGSSGTASGANVLTF.

The chain couples TRBV13 to TRBJ1-6; 9 bases agree with TRBD1. The CDR3 has 14 residues. V was pared by 3 bases and J by 9 bases, with 3 bases of the junction left unmatched. Germline CDR1 is PRHDT and CDR2 is FYEKMQ (reference sequence). The CDR3 nucleotides are TGTGCCAGCAGCTTGGGACAGGGCGTTTCACCCCTCCACTTT. This sequence encodes CASSLGQGVSPLHF. The entire variable domain, with the rest obtained from reference TRBV13 and TRBJ1-6, is as follows: AAGVIQSPRHLIKEKRETATLKCYPIPRHDTVYWYQQGPGQDPQFLISFYEKMQSDKGSIPDRFSAQQFSDYHSELNMSSLELGDSALYFCASSLGQGVSPLHFGNGTRLTVT.

This chain uses TRBV7-9 with TRBJ1-5; the D gene is possibly TRBD1 (5 bases). V was clipped by 5 bases and J by 4 bases, with 15 bases between them. The CDR3 has 15 amino acids. The germline V gene has CDR1 SEHNR and CDR2 FQNEAQ (reference sequence). CDR3 coding DNA: TGTGCCAGCAGCCCAGGCGCAGGGCGTAATCAGCCCCAGCATTTT. Its protein is CASSPGAGRNQPQHF.

This clonotype was seen once. This chain joins TRBV29-1 and TRBJ2-3; D gene uncertain. V was shortened by 4 bases and J by 5 bases, with 10 bases between the two germline ends. Germline V gene data show CDR1 as SQVTM and CDR2 as ANQGSEA. CDR3 length: 12 amino acids. The CDR3 nucleotides are TGCAGCGTTGTAAGCTATGTAGATACGCAGTATTTT. Protein sequence: CSVVSYVDTQYF.

The V and J genes are TRBV4-3 and TRBJ1-4; maybe TRBD1 (6 bases). Looked up from germline, CDR1 is LGHNA and CDR2 is YSLEER. V lost 0 bases to trimming and J lost 8 bases, with 13 bases between them. The CDR3 sequence is 15 residues long. The CDR3 spells CASSQDTAGEEKLFF. The DNA of the CDR3 is TGCGCCAGCAGCCAAGATACGGCAGGGGAAGAAAAACTGTTTTTT.

This clonotype was recorded many times. The chain carries TRBV20-1 and TRBJ1-4, with D possibly TRBD1 on 5 matching bases. V was cut by 5 bases and J by 2 bases, with 18 bases left in between. The CDR3 contains 16 residues. Germline CDR1 and CDR2: DFQATT and SNEGSKA (reference sequence). This CDR3 reads CSAGVGGARTNEKLFF. Here the CDR3 DNA reads TGCAGTGCTGGAGTTGGAGGGGCGCGCACTAATGAAAAACTGTTTTTT.

This clonotype turned up a few times. This chain uses TRBV15 with TRBJ2-1; D tentatively reads TRBD1 or TRBD2 (5 bases each). Per the germline V gene, CDR1 is LNHNV and CDR2 is YYDKDF (reference sequence). This CDR3 has 13 residues. The V end lost 3 bases, the J end lost 6 bases, and 9 bases lay between the germline ends. The CDR3, as DNA: TGTGCCACCAGCAGGGGGGATCCCAATGAGCAGTTCTTC. Encoded protein: CATSRGDPNEQFF.

V usage is TRBV27 and J usage is TRBJ2-1; 9 nucleotides align to TRBD1. J lost 7 bases, V lost 2 bases, and 9 bases had no gene match. Germline-derived CDR1 and CDR2 are MNHEY and SMNVEV (reference sequence). The CDR3 covers 16 residues. The CDR3 coding sequence is TGTGCCAGCAGTTTAAACAGGGGGCGTAAAGTGAATGAGCAGTTCTTC. Amino acids: CASSLNRGRKVNEQFF.

The chain recombines TRBV29-1 with TRBJ2-1; TRBD2 might be the D (7 bases). The V gene's germline CDR1 is SQVTM and CDR2 ANQGSEA. The V and J ends lost 7 bases and 7 bases respectively, with 17 bases between them. This CDR3 comprises 13 residues. The CDR3 protein is CSGGGGLWNEQFF. In DNA form, the CDR3 reads TGCAGCGGTGGGGGGGGGCTATGGAATGAGCAGTTCTTC.

This clonotype has just a few counts. The chain employs TRBV15 and TRBJ2-5; a possible D gene is TRBD1 (6 bases). V was pared by 3 bases and J by 4 bases, with 12 bases between. This CDR3 comprises 14 residues. Per germline, CDR1 LNHNV and CDR2 YYDKDF (reference sequence). CDR3 amino acids: CATSSLGGSETQYF. CDR3 nucleotide sequence: TGTGCCACCAGCAGCCTAGGGGGATCAGAGACCCAGTACTTC.

This clonotype has more than one count but fewer than ten. At one end the junction does not follow the germline gene, possibly because of a read error. The rearrangement joins TRBV4-3 to TRBJ2-7; unclear D gene. CDR3 length: 9 amino acids. The germline gives CDR1 LGHNA, CDR2 YSLEER. CDR3 in amino acids: CASSRAEPF. In DNA, the CDR3 is TGCGCCAGCAGCCGGGCAGAGCCCTTC.

J is TRBJ2-5 and V is TRBV11-2, with 7 nucleotides matching TRBD2. Germline CDR1 SGHAT, CDR2 FQNNGV. J lost 6 bases, V lost 2 bases, and 21 bases had no gene match. The CDR3 has 19 residues. CDR3 nucleotide sequence: TGTGCCAGCAGCTTACGGGAGGCTAGCGGAGGCTCTCTTGGCCAGACCCAGTACTTC. Translated: CASSLREASGGSLGQTQYF.

The chain employs TRBV21-1 and TRBJ2-1. TRBV21-1 is an annotated pseudogene. The CDR3 is 13 residues long. This CDR3 is CASTRPFYNEQFF. In DNA, the CDR3 is TGTGCCAGCACCCGACCATTTTACAATGAGCAGTTCTTC.

This chain joins TRBV4-2 and TRBJ2-1; either TRBD1 or TRBD2 may supply D (5 bases each). This CDR3 has 15 amino acids. CDR1 LGHNA and CDR2 YNFKEQ come from the germline V gene. V lost 1 base and J lost 6, with 13 bases in between. CDR3: CASSQVAGTFNEQFF. The CDR3 DNA reads as TGTGCCAGCAGCCAAGTGGCAGGGACCTTCAATGAGCAGTTCTTC.

This chain joins TRBV4-2 and TRBJ1-1; 8 nucleotides line up with TRBD1. The CDR3 totals 17 residues. CDR1 is LGHNA, CDR2 YNFKEQ, per germline. The V segment lost 0 bases and the J segment 1 base; nucleotides outside the gene matches: 7. DNA of the CDR3: TGTGCCAGCAGCCAAGATCGGGGACAGGTATCGAACACTGAAGCTTTCTTT. Translating it yields CASSQDRGQVSNTEAFF.

This clonotype was seen only a few times. The chain employs TRBV29-1 and TRBJ2-7, with TRBD1 identical over 9 bases. Germline V gives CDR1 SQVTM, CDR2 ANQGSEA. This CDR3 region has 16 residues. The V and J ends lost 2 bases and 5 bases, in that order; junction bases with no gene match: 13. DNA of the CDR3: TGCAGCGTTGAAAATGGGACAGGGAGTCCCGAGAACGAGCAGTACTTC. It specifies CSVENGTGSPENEQYF.

This clonotype was detected only a few times. V is TRBV20-1 and J is TRBJ2-2, with 8 bases that match TRBD2. Germline V CDR1 and CDR2: DFQATT, SNEGSKA (reference sequence). This CDR3 is built from 17 residues. The J segment lost 6 bases and the V segment lost 0 bases, leaving 12 bases of the junction unmatched. The CDR3 coding sequence is TGCAGTGCTAGAGAGTTTTCCGGGACTAGTGGTGCCGGGGAGCTGTTTTTT. Translating it yields CSAREFSGTSGAGELFF.